This T cell receptor (beta chain) was sequenced in a study of early T cells in non-severe SARS-CoV-2 infection. Study-wide background: Unsorted whole-blood RNA was sequenced in bulk, leaving chains unpaired.

Attachment of unique molecular identifiers to individual cDNA molecules was performed. A single record per CDR3 protein comes from TCRdb applying MiXCR to the 5' RACE reads. The data show 45,000 to 60,000 distinct CDR3 sequences, more than 9% seen once. Judged by abundance, this clonotype is medium-sized. Antigen: not known. Study conclusions and caveats: Lookups in VDJdb leaned toward anti-spike CD8 responses and missed private and CD4 specificities.

J lost 3 bases, V lost 5 bases, and 4 bases had no gene match. Germline CDR1 and CDR2: SQVTM and ANQGSEA. The CDR3 has 13 residues. Material: whole blood. V usage is TRBV29-1 and J usage is TRBJ1-5, with 7 nucleotides matching TRBD1. The clonotype was recovered from an adult who was a healthcare worker with PCR-confirmed SARS-CoV-2 infection or an uninfected control (not recorded which). DNA for the CDR3: TGCAGCGTTCGGACAGGCATCAATCAGCCCCAGCATTTT. Amino acids: CSVRTGINQPQHF. Variable domain in full (rest from reference TRBV29-1 and TRBJ1-5): SAVISQKPSRDICQRGTSLTIQCQVDSQVTMMFWYRQQPGQSLTLIATANQGSEATYESGFVIDKFPISRPNLTFSTLTVSNMSPEDSSIYLCSVRTGINQPQHFGDGTRLSIL.